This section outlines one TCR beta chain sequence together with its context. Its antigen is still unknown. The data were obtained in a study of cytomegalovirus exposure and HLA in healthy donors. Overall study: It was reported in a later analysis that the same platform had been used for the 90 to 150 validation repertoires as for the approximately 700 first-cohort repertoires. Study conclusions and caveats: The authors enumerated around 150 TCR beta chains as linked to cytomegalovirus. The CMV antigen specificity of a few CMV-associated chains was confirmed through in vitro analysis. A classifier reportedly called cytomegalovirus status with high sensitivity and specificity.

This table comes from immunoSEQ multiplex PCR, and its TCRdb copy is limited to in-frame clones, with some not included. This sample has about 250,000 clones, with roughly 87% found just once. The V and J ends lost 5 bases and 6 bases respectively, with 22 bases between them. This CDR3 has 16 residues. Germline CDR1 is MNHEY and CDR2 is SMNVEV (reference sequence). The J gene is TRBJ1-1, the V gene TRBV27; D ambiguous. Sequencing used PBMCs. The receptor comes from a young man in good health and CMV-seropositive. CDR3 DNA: TGTGCCAGCAGTCGTTACTCCCGTGGGCCGGATCCTGAAGCTTTCTTT. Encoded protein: CASSRYSRGPDPEAFF.